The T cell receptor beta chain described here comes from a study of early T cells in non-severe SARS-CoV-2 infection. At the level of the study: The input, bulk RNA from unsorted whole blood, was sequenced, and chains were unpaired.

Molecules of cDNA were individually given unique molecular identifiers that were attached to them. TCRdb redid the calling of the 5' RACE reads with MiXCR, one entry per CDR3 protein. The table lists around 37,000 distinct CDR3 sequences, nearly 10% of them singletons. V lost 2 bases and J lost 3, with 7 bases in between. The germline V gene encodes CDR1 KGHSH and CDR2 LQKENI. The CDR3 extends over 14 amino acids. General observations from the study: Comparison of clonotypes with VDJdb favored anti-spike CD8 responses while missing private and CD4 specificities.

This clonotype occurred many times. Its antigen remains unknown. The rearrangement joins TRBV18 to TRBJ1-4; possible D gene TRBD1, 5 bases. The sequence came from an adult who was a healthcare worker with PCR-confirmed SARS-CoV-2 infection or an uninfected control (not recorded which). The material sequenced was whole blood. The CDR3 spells CASSPGAANEKLFF. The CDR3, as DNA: TGTGCCAGCTCACCAGGGGCGGCTAATGAAAAACTGTTTTTT.